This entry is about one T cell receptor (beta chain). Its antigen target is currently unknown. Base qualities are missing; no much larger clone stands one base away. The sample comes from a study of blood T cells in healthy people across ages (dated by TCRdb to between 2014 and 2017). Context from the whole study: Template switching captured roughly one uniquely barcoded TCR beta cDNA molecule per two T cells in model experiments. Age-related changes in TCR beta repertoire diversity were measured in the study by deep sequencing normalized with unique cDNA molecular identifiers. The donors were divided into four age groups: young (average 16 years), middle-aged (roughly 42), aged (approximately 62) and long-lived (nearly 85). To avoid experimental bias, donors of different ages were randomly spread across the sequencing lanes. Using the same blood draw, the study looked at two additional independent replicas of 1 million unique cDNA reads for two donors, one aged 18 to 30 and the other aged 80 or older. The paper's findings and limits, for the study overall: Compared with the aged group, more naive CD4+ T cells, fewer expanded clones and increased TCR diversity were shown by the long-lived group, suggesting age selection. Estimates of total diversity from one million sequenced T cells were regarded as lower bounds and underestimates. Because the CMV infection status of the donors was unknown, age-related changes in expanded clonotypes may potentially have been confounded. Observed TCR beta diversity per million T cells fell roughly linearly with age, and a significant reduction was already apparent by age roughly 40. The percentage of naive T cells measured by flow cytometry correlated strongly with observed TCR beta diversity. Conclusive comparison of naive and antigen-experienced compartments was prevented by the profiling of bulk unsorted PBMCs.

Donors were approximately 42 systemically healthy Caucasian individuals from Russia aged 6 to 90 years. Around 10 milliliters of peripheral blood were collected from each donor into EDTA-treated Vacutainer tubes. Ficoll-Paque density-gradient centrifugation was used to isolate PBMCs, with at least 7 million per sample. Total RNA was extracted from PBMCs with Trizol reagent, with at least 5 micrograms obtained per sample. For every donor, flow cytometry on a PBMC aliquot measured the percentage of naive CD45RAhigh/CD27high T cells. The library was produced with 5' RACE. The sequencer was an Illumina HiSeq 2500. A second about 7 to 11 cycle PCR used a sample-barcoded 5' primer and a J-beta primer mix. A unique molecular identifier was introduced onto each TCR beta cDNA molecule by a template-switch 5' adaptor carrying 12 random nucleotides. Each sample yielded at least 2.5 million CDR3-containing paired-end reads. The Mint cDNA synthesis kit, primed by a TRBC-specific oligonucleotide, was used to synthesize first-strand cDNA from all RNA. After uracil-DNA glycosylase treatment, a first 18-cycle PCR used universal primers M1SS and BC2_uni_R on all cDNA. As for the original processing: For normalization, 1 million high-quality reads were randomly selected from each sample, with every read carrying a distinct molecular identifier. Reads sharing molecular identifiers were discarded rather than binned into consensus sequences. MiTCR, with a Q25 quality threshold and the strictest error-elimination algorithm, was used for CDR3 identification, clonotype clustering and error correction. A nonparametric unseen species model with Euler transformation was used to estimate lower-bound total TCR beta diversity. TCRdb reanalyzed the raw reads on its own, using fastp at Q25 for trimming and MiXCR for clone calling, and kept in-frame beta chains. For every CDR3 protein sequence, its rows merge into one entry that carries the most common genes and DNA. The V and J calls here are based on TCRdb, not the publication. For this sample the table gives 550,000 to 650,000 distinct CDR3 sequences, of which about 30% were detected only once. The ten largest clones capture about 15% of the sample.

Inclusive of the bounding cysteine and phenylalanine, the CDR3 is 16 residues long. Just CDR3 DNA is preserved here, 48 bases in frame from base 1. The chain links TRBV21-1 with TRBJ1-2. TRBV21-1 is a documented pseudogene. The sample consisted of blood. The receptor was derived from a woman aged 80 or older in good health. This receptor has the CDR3 CASSKPSRVTCYGYTF. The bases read TGTGCCAGCAGCAAACCCTCTCGGGTTACCTGCTATGGCTACACCTTC.